Sequencing of this T cell receptor beta chain was carried out in a study of T cells in Graves' hyperthyroidism and ophthalmopathy. This clonotype was detected ten times or more. The junction shows a germline mismatch at one end, possibly a read error. Ophthalmopathy patients showed a Clinical Activity Score of at least 3, NOSPECS grade of at least 4 and duration under 3 months. Clinical symptoms, serum thyroxine and TRAb, thyroid ultrasound and orbital computed tomography were used for the diagnoses. Germline CDR1 and CDR2: SGHVS and FQNEAQ. This CDR3 contains 17 residues. RNA transcripts yielded amplified TCR beta CDR3 regions. The HTBI primer set was used in a first-round RT-PCR of the TCR CDR3. TCRdb called the multiplex PCR reads again in MiXCR, with one record for every CDR3 protein. The data show hundreds of thousands of distinct CDR3 sequences, roughly 14% seen once.

Sequencing was done on a sample of blood. The V and J genes are TRBV7-8 and TRBJ1-1, with D tentatively TRBD1 (5 bases). The source is a man aged 18 to 35 with Graves' ophthalmopathy. This CDR3 reads CASCLNPTGRWGTEAFF. The CDR3 DNA sequence: TGTGCCAGCTGCTTAAATCCCACAGGACGCTGGGGGACTGAAGCTTTCTTT.